The 20 T cell receptor beta chains below all came from one sample that was sequenced in a study of blood T cell repertoires in COVID-19. The assay was immunoSEQ multiplex PCR, and TCRdb's table has in-frame clones only and misses some. The sample contains 100,000 or so clones, roughly 92% of which appear only once. Sequencing was performed on peripheral blood. The receptors derive from a man in his forties or fifties with active COVID-19.

This chain links TRBV4-1 with TRBJ1-1; 8 nucleotides line up with TRBD1. There are 16 residues in the CDR3. CDR1 is MGHRA and CDR2 is YSYEKL in the germline V gene. Losses at the gene ends were 3 bases for V and 3 bases for J; bases not matched to a gene: 9. CDR3 sequence (DNA): TGCGCCAGCAGCCACCGACAGGGGCTTAGTGACACTGAAGCTTTCTTT. It encodes CASSHRQGLSDTEAFF.

The genes are TRBV24-1 and TRBJ1-4, with D perhaps TRBD1 (6 bases). The CDR3 sequence is 16 residues long. V was trimmed by 0 bases and J by 6 bases, leaving 13 bases between them. In germline, CDR1 is KGHDR, CDR2 SFDVKD. CDR3 in DNA: TGTGCCACCAGTGATTTGCAGGGGCGGATCGATGAAAAACTGTTTTTT. The encoded protein is CATSDLQGRIDEKLFF.

The chain's CDR3 is CASSLQGDTGELFF. In nucleotides, the CDR3 is TGCGCCAGCAGCCTTCAGGGGGACACCGGGGAGCTGTTTTTT. This sequence joins TRBV5-1 and TRBJ2-2; 7 bases map to TRBD1. The CDR3 spans 14 residues. After removal of 4 bases from V and 3 bases from J, the junction contained 3 bases not matched to a gene. The germline CDR1 and CDR2 sequences are SGHRS and YFSETQ.

This rearrangement joins TRBV5-1 to TRBJ2-3; 10 nucleotides align to TRBD2. Trimming at V came to 3 bases and at J to 4 bases, leaving 2 bases not matched to a gene. The CDR3 is 14 amino acids. Per germline, CDR1 SGHRS and CDR2 YFSETQ. CDR3 DNA sequence: TGCGCCAGCAGCTCGGGACTAGCGTCAGATACGCAGTATTTT. Its translation is CASSSGLASDTQYF.

This clone has only one observation. The V and J genes are TRBV6-5 and TRBJ2-1, with a weak D call TRBD2 (5 bases). Germline lookup yields CDR1 MNHEY and CDR2 SVGAGI. CDR3 length equals 14 residues. Trimming left V 6 bases short and J 7 bases short, with 16 bases between. The CDR3 sequence: CASRRVGNGNEQFF. In DNA form, the CDR3 reads TGTGCCAGCAGGAGGGTAGGGAATGGAAATGAGCAGTTCTTC.

CDR3 in amino acids: CASSTSPRDTQYF. The DNA for the CDR3 is TGTGCCAGCAGCACGAGCCCGCGGGATACGCAGTATTTT. V usage is TRBV11-3 and J usage is TRBJ2-3; D ambiguous. V lost 5 bases, J lost 6 bases, and 12 bases lay in between. The CDR3 runs to 13 residues. Germline V gene data show CDR1 as SGHNT and CDR2 as YENEEA.

The rearrangement joins TRBV18 to TRBJ1-4; 7 nucleotides align to TRBD1. Per germline, CDR1 KGHSH and CDR2 LQKENI. The CDR3 totals 14 residues. V was clipped by 5 bases and J by 6 bases; unmatched bases: 6. CDR3 coding DNA: TGTGCCAGCTCATACGACAGGGCAGATGAAAAACTGTTTTTT. Protein: CASSYDRADEKLFF.

There are a few counts of this clone. The chain carries TRBV27 and TRBJ2-7, with 8 bases lining up with TRBD1. Germline CDR1 is MNHEY and CDR2 is SMNVEV (reference sequence). The CDR3 runs to 15 residues. The V gene end was trimmed by 8 bases and the J gene end by 0 bases; junction bases not matched to a gene: 9. CDR3 nucleotides: TGTGCCAGCGGGCACCGCGGACAGGGCTCCTACGAGCAGTACTTC. Translation: CASGHRGQGSYEQYF.

This clone was counted between two and nine times. The chain recombines TRBV2 with TRBJ2-1; 8 bases are shared with TRBD2. The CDR3 has 15 residues. Germline CDR1 is SNHLY and CDR2 is FYNNEI. J gave up 4 bases and V 1 base, and 3 bases lay outside the gene matches. CDR3 DNA sequence: TGTGCCAGCAGTGAAGTGCCTAGCGGGTACAATGAGCAGTTCTTC. Translation: CASSEVPSGYNEQFF.

J is TRBJ1-1 and V is TRBV14; D is possibly TRBD1 (5 bases). This CDR3 region has 16 residues. The V end was cut by 4 bases, the J end by 0 bases, with 15 bases between. The germline V gene encodes CDR1 SGHDN and CDR2 FVKESK. The CDR3 loop reads CASSPKRGLLNTEAFF. The CDR3 nucleotides read TGTGCCAGCAGCCCAAAAAGGGGCTTACTGAACACTGAAGCTTTCTTT.

A remark on this clone: Other DNA variants within this sample encode the same CDR3. This chain connects TRBV7-9 to TRBJ2-5; D not resolved. CDR1 and CDR2 from the germline V gene are SEHNR and FQNEAQ (reference sequence). V gave up 3 bases and J gave up 1 base, with 3 bases separating them. The length of the CDR3 is 12 residues. The CDR3 here is CASSFSQETQYF. CDR3 coding DNA: TGTGCCAGCAGCTTTAGCCAAGAGACCCAGTACTTC. Supplemented by reference TRBV7-9 and TRBJ2-5, the full variable domain reads DTGVSQNPRHKITKRGQNVTFRCDPISEHNRLYWYRQTLGQGPEFLTYFQNEAQLEKSRLLSDRFSAERPKGSFSTLEIQRTEQGDSAMYLCASSFSQETQYFGPGTRLLVL.

V is TRBV7-2 and J is TRBJ1-1; no definite D call. The V end was cut by 5 bases, the J end by 7 bases, with 20 bases between. From germline, CDR1 is SGHTA and CDR2 FQGNSA. The CDR3 contains 15 residues. This CDR3 is CASSGGRIHQGEAFF. The CDR3 nucleotides read TGTGCCAGCAGCGGAGGACGGATACACCAAGGTGAAGCTTTCTTT.

The chain combines TRBV9 with TRBJ1-3; 8 bases match TRBD1. With V trimmed by 3 bases and J by 2 bases, 4 bases remained unmatched. This CDR3 is 15 amino acids long. Looked up from germline, CDR1 is SGDLS and CDR2 is YYNGEE. CDR3 in amino acids: CASSARTGPGNTIYF. The CDR3 DNA reads TGTGCCAGCAGCGCACGGACAGGGCCTGGAAACACCATATATTTT.

This clone was seen a single time. The chain employs TRBV19 and TRBJ1-2; TRBD1 matches at 12 bases. CDR3 length: 14 residues. J lost 7 bases, V lost 7 bases, and 7 bases had no gene match. CDR1 and CDR2 (germline): LNHDA, SQIVND (reference sequence). CDR3 in DNA: TGTGCCAGTACCCCGGGACAGGGGGCGCGTGGCTACACCTTC. It codes for CASTPGQGARGYTF.

This chain uses TRBV9 with TRBJ1-1, with D possibly matching TRBD1 (6 bases). The CDR3 has 14 amino acids. V lost 0 bases to trimming and J lost 5 bases, with 11 bases between them. CDR1 is SGDLS and CDR2 is YYNGEE in the germline V gene. CDR3 coding DNA: TGTGCCAGCAGCGTAGAAGGGGGTTGGACTGAAGCTTTCTTT. Amino acids: CASSVEGGWTEAFF.

The chain links TRBV2 to TRBJ1-2; D possibly corresponds to TRBD1 (6 bases). Per germline, CDR1 SNHLY and CDR2 FYNNEI. The V end was cut by 6 bases, the J end by 5 bases, with 13 bases between. CDR3 length: 13 amino acids. Here the CDR3 DNA reads TGTGCCAGCAGGACGGACAGCGGTTATGGCTACACCTTC. This translates into CASRTDSGYGYTF.

The J gene is TRBJ2-6, the V gene TRBV5-1; a weak D match, TRBD2 (6 bases). The CDR3 has 15 amino acids. Per germline, CDR1 SGHRS and CDR2 YFSETQ. V lost 2 bases and J 2 bases, leaving 8 bases between the germline ends. CDR3 DNA sequence: TGCGCCAGCAGCTTCGGGAGCACTGGGGCCAACGTCCTGACTTTC. It translates to CASSFGSTGANVLTF.

The rearrangement links TRBV7-6 to TRBJ2-1, with 8 bases fitting TRBD2. Trimming cost V 5 bases and J 5 bases; bases outside gene matches: 17. Germline V lookup: CDR1 SGHVS, CDR2 FNYEAQ. The CDR3 runs 18 residues. CDR3 nucleotides: TGTGCCAGCAGCCTACGGGGGAGCGGGGGCGGAATAGACAATGAGCAGTTCTTC. As protein: CASSLRGSGGGIDNEQFF.

The chain carries TRBV6-5 and TRBJ2-5, with 11 bases matching TRBD2. The germline V gene encodes CDR1 MNHEY and CDR2 SVGAGI. Losses at the gene ends were 4 bases for V and 5 bases for J; bases not matched to a gene: 9. The CDR3 has 16 residues. CDR3 protein: CASSSPGLAAGETQYF. CDR3 nucleotides: TGTGCCAGCAGTTCTCCGGGACTAGCGGCTGGGGAGACCCAGTACTTC.

V usage is TRBV24-1 and J usage is TRBJ2-1, with 9 bases aligning to TRBD2. With 6 bases clipped from V and 7 bases from J, the junction kept 6 bases outside the gene matches. CDR3 length: 14 residues. Germline V gene sequence: CDR1 KGHDR, CDR2 SFDVKD. The CDR3 sequence: CATSRSGSVNEQFF. For the CDR3, the DNA is TGTGCCACCAGTCGTAGCGGGAGCGTTAATGAGCAGTTCTTC.